The next 32 T cell receptor beta chains were all read from a single sample in a study of T-cell reconstitution after alpha-beta-depleted transplantation in children. Construction of the TCRbeta library involved unique molecular identifiers. TCRdb used MiXCR to reprocess the PCR reads, holding one entry per CDR3 protein. Of fewer than 20,000 distinct CDR3 sequences listed, about 8% are singletons. The sample here was PBMCs, mostly from graft donor cells, taken 60 days after TCRalphabeta/CD19-depleted stem cell transplant. These receptor sequences come from a boy in the first two years of life who had a stem cell transplant for Wiskott-Aldrich syndrome, so the T cells may come from the graft donor.

About this clonotype itself: The germline gene is not matched at one end of the junction; a read error may be the cause. The CDR3 nucleotides are TGCTGTGCTAGAAAGGATACAGGAGATATAGCCAAAAACATTCAGTACTTC. As protein: CCARKDTGDIAKNIQYF. V and J are TRBV20-1 and TRBJ2-4, with D perhaps matching TRBD1 (5 bases). The CDR3 runs 17 residues. CDR1 is DFQATT and CDR2 is SNEGSKA in the germline V gene (reference sequence).

This clonotype was observed many times. The chain is built from TRBV2 and TRBJ2-7, with TRBD2 matching 10 bases. Germline V CDR1 and CDR2: SNHLY, FYNNEI. This CDR3 contains 16 residues. V was clipped by 4 bases and J by 0 bases; unmatched bases: 6. DNA of the CDR3: TGTGCCAGCAGTGGGGGCCTAGCGGGGGTCTCCTACGAGCAGTACTTC. It is translated as CASSGGLAGVSYEQYF.

The chain carries TRBV11-2 and TRBJ2-7, with D tentatively TRBD2 (5 bases). With 5 bases removed from V and 0 bases from J, the gap between germline ends came to 17 bases. The CDR3 totals 16 residues. CDR1 is SGHAT, CDR2 FQNNGV, per germline. CDR3 coding DNA: TGTGCCAGCAGCCCTTTAGGAGCGGTAAGCTCCTACGAGCAGTACTTC. The encoded protein is CASSPLGAVSSYEQYF.

The gene calls are TRBV24-1 and TRBJ2-2; TRBD1 is a possible D gene (6 bases). Germline loops: CDR1 KGHDR, CDR2 SFDVKD. Trimming left V 3 bases short and J 1 base short, with 14 bases between. The CDR3 contains 17 residues. The CDR3 is CATSDPTGWRNTGELFF. In nucleotides, the CDR3 is TGTGCCACCAGTGATCCTACAGGGTGGCGGAACACCGGGGAGCTGTTTTTT.

The gene calls are TRBV7-3 and TRBJ2-7; D gene ambiguous. This CDR3 comprises 14 residues. Trimming took 2 bases from V and 4 from J, leaving 12 bases between them. The V gene's germline CDR1 is SGHTA and CDR2 FQGTGA. The CDR3, as DNA: TGTGCCAGCAGCTTACACCCTGCCTCTTACGAGCAGTACTTC. As protein: CASSLHPASYEQYF.

In this sample, this clonotype turned up a few times. J is TRBJ1-4 and V is TRBV12-3 or TRBV12-4; the D gene is possibly TRBD1 (6 bases). The germline V and J ends were trimmed by 5 bases and 4 bases, with 11 bases remaining between them. The CDR3 totals 14 residues. For the CDR3, the DNA is TGTGCCAGCAGTCCGGGACAAGTTAATGAAAAACTGTTTTTT. Protein sequence: CASSPGQVNEKLFF.

This clonotype was seen ten or more times. This chain connects TRBV27 to TRBJ1-1, with D hard to call. Germline loops: CDR1 MNHEY, CDR2 SMNVEV (reference sequence). The CDR3 length is 14 residues. Trimming stripped 4 bases from V and 4 bases from J, with 13 bases between. The CDR3 loop reads CASSSVSFSTEAFF. CDR3 sequence (DNA): TGTGCCAGCAGTTCTGTGAGCTTCAGCACTGAAGCTTTCTTT.

This clonotype turned up a few times. This chain connects TRBV5-4 to TRBJ2-7, with D maybe TRBD1 (6 bases). This CDR3 comprises 13 residues. Germline values: CDR1 SGHNT, CDR2 YYREEE (reference sequence). The V end lost 2 bases, the J end lost 7 bases, and 13 bases lay between the germline ends. The CDR3 nucleotides read TGTGCCAGCAGCTTCCAGGGGCAAGGGGAGCAGTACTTC. Translated: CASSFQGQGEQYF.

As to this clonotype: This may be a read error, as it is one base from a much larger clone. This sequence joins TRBV27 and TRBJ2-7; D is possibly TRBD2 (6 bases). CDR1 is MNHEY and CDR2 is SMNVEV in the germline V gene (reference sequence). The CDR3 extends over 15 amino acids. The DNA for the CDR3 is TGTGCCAGCAGTTTAAAGGAGGGTCGTACTTACGAGAAGTACTTC. Translating it yields CASSLKEGRTYEKYF.

The chain links TRBV4-2 to TRBJ2-1; the D gene is possibly TRBD1 (5 bases). V was cut by 10 bases and J by 3 bases, with 25 bases left in between. Per the germline V gene, CDR1 is LGHNA and CDR2 is YNFKEQ. The CDR3 contains 17 residues. CDR3: CAITPGLLSSNYNEQFF. CDR3 coding DNA: TGTGCCATCACCCCAGGGCTCCTGAGCTCAAACTACAATGAGCAGTTCTTC.

A word on this clonotype: A much larger clone differs from this one at a single base, so this may be a read error. The V call is TRBV10-3, the J call TRBJ2-7; a possible D gene is TRBD1 (6 bases). CDR3 length equals 16 residues. Germline CDR1 ENHRY, CDR2 SYGVKD. The CDR3 spells CAISESGAALGYVQYF. The CDR3 DNA is TGTGCCATCAGTGAGTCGGGGGCTGCGCTTGGCTACGTGCAGTACTTC.

This clonotype was observed once. The rearrangement joins TRBV5-6 to TRBJ2-7; 7 bases fit TRBD1. CDR1 and CDR2 (germline): SGHDT, YYEEEE. J was trimmed by 3 bases and V by 7 bases; bases with no gene match: 10. This CDR3 contains 14 residues. The chain's CDR3 is CASGPGQELYEQYF. Written as DNA, the CDR3 is TGTGCCAGCGGCCCCGGACAGGAACTCTACGAGCAGTACTTC.

This clonotype was detected ten times or more. This chain joins TRBV20-1 and TRBJ1-2, with unresolved D. Trimming shortened V by 6 bases and J by 4 bases, and 9 bases separated the two germline ends. This CDR3 comprises 11 residues. Germline V gene data show CDR1 as DFQATT and CDR2 as SNEGSKA (reference sequence). This chain's CDR3 is CSATEIYGYTF. The CDR3 DNA reads as TGCAGTGCCACAGAGATCTATGGCTACACCTTC.

In its sample, this clonotype was seen once. The rearrangement joins TRBV2 to TRBJ2-5, with 12 bases that match TRBD2. CDR1 SNHLY and CDR2 FYNNEI come from the germline V gene. Trimming took 3 bases from V and 1 from J; bases not matched to a gene: 6. There are 17 residues in the CDR3. The CDR3 sequence is CASSETSGRGGQETQYF. DNA for the CDR3: TGTGCCAGCAGTGAGACTAGCGGGAGAGGTGGCCAAGAGACCCAGTACTTC. Supplemented by reference TRBV2 and TRBJ2-5, the full variable domain reads EPEVTQTPSHQVTQMGQEVILRCVPISNHLYFYWYRQILGQKVEFLVSFYNNEISEKSEIFDDQFSVERPDGSNFTLKIRSTKLEDSAMYFCASSETSGRGGQETQYFGPGTRLLVL.

Worth noting for this clonotype: A much larger clone sits a single nucleotide away, making a read error possible. This sequence joins TRBV6-1 and TRBJ2-1; the D gene is possibly TRBD2 (6 bases). The CDR3 loop spans 14 amino acids. The V gene's germline CDR1 is MNHNS and CDR2 SASEGT. CDR3 sequence (DNA): TGTGCCAGCAGCCTGCTGGGACTTGGAGGTGAGCGGTTCTTC. Translation: CASSLLGLGGERFF.

This clonotype was recorded only once. V gene TRBV19 combines with J gene TRBJ2-3, with 11 bases identical to TRBD2. The germline V gene encodes CDR1 LNHDA and CDR2 SQIVND (reference sequence). CDR3 length: 16 residues. After removal of 5 bases from V and 0 bases from J, the junction contained 4 bases not matched to a gene. This chain's CDR3 is CASSSRLAGSTDTQYF. The CDR3 DNA sequence: TGTGCCAGTAGTTCCCGACTAGCGGGAAGCACAGATACGCAGTATTTT.

This clonotype was counted ten times or more. The V gene is TRBV11-2, the J gene TRBJ2-1, with 7 bases identical to TRBD2. The V gene end was trimmed by 4 bases and the J gene end by 12 bases; junction bases not matched to a gene: 6. The length of the CDR3 is 12 residues. Per the germline V gene, CDR1 is SGHAT and CDR2 is FQNNGV. The CDR3 sequence: CASSYSREGQFF. CDR3 nucleotides: TGTGCCAGCAGCTACTCCAGGGAGGGGCAGTTCTTC.

This clonotype showed up many times. The chain has TRBV5-1 and TRBJ2-3; possible D gene TRBD2, 5 bases. The CDR3 length is 15 residues. Trimming cost V 2 bases and J 5 bases, with 15 bases left between them. Germline V gene data show CDR1 as SGHRS and CDR2 as YFSETQ. The CDR3 nucleotides read TGCGCCAGCAGCTTATCCCCCCTCGGGGTAGATACGCAGTATTTT. Translating it yields CASSLSPLGVDTQYF.

This clonotype came up many times. CDR3 residues: CASSLRDFYEQYF. For the CDR3, the DNA is TGCGCCAGCAGCTTGAGGGACTTCTACGAGCAGTACTTC. The chain is built from TRBV5-1 and TRBJ2-7; TRBD2 might be the D (6 bases). The V gene lost 1 base and the J gene lost 3 bases, with 8 bases spanning the gap. The CDR3 consists of 13 residues. The germline gives CDR1 SGHRS, CDR2 YFSETQ.

The V and J genes are TRBV4-1 and TRBJ2-3, with 7 bases aligning to TRBD2. The CDR3 totals 15 residues. Trimming cost V 2 bases and J 0 bases; bases outside gene matches: 2. Germline lookup yields CDR1 MGHRA and CDR2 YSYEKL. Here the CDR3 reads CASSQWGGSTDTQYF. CDR3 nucleotides: TGCGCCAGCAGCCAATGGGGGGGTAGCACAGATACGCAGTATTTT.

Ten or more counts support this clonotype. V usage is TRBV5-1 and J usage is TRBJ2-7; a possible D gene is TRBD1 (5 bases). Trimming pared 1 base from V and 7 bases from J, leaving 15 bases between. The CDR3 length is 14 residues. The germline V gene has CDR1 SGHRS and CDR2 YFSETQ. Here the CDR3 reads CASSLMTVFGEQYF. The DNA for the CDR3 is TGCGCCAGCAGCTTGATGACAGTCTTCGGGGAGCAGTACTTC.

The rearrangement uses TRBV2 and TRBJ2-7, with D possibly called TRBD1 or TRBD2 (5 bases each). CDR1 and CDR2 from the germline V gene are SNHLY and FYNNEI. Trimming took off 6 bases at V and 3 bases at J, with 15 bases between the two ends. CDR3 length equals 14 residues. The CDR3 sequence: CASRETGTIYEQYF. As DNA, the CDR3 is TGTGCCAGCAGGGAGACCGGGACGATCTACGAGCAGTACTTC. The full variable domain, its missing parts supplied by reference TRBV2 and TRBJ2-7, is EPEVTQTPSHQVTQMGQEVILRCVPISNHLYFYWYRQILGQKVEFLVSFYNNEISEKSEIFDDQFSVERPDGSNFTLKIRSTKLEDSAMYFCASRETGTIYEQYFGPGTRLTVT.

This clonotype was seen many times. V is TRBV20-1 and J is TRBJ1-3; D gene ambiguous. This CDR3 is built from 13 residues. V dropped 5 bases and J dropped 0 bases, with 8 bases sitting between them. The germline CDR1 and CDR2 sequences are DFQATT and SNEGSKA (reference sequence). CDR3 residues: CSAALVSGNTIYF. The CDR3 DNA follows: TGCAGTGCTGCACTGGTCTCTGGAAACACCATATATTTT.

There are many counts of this clonotype. CDR3 region: CASTETGVLNTEAFF. CDR3 DNA sequence: TGCGCCAGCACCGAGACAGGGGTCCTGAACACTGAAGCTTTCTTT. V gene TRBV5-1 combines with J gene TRBJ1-1; 8 nucleotides match TRBD1. CDR3 size: 15 residues. Germline CDR1 and CDR2: SGHRS and YFSETQ. With V trimmed by 6 bases and J by 0 bases, 7 bases remained unmatched.

This clonotype was picked up many times. The rearrangement joins TRBV19 to TRBJ2-1; 12 bases agree with TRBD2. V shed 7 bases and J 4 bases; nucleotides not matched to a gene: 5. The CDR3 is made up of 15 amino acids. Germline V lookup: CDR1 LNHDA, CDR2 SQIVND (reference sequence). The CDR3 DNA reads as TGTGCCAGTACCAGGACTAGCGGGGTGTACAATGAGCAGTTCTTC. It specifies CASTRTSGVYNEQFF.

This clonotype showed up many times. The chain employs TRBV29-1 and TRBJ2-1; 7 bases align to TRBD1. This CDR3 contains 16 residues. The V gene end was trimmed by 4 bases and the J gene end by 8 bases; junction bases not matched to a gene: 17. The V gene's germline CDR1 is SQVTM and CDR2 ANQGSEA. CDR3 residues: CSVGLRGQPLVDEQFF. The CDR3 DNA is TGCAGCGTTGGACTCCGGGGACAGCCTTTGGTCGATGAGCAGTTCTTC.

This clonotype appeared a few times. The chain employs TRBV5-6 and TRBJ2-3; 8 nucleotides line up with TRBD1. V was clipped by 4 bases and J by 0 bases; unmatched bases: 7. Looked up from germline, CDR1 is SGHDT and CDR2 is YYEEEE. This CDR3 is 16 amino acids long. The CDR3 spells CASSAIQGASTDTQYF. The CDR3 region has the DNA TGTGCCAGCAGCGCGATCCAGGGGGCTAGCACAGATACGCAGTATTTT.

This clonotype was picked up many times. The chain has TRBV30 and TRBJ1-1; D remains unclear. Trimming took off 0 bases at V and 5 bases at J, with 16 bases between the two ends. There are 15 residues in the CDR3. CDR1 is GTSNPN, CDR2 SVGIG, per germline (reference sequence). The CDR3 DNA reads TGTGCCTGGAGTGTACGTGTTAGGTGGGGAACTGAAGCTTTCTTT. This translates into CAWSVRVRWGTEAFF.

In this sample, this clonotype turned up many times. The V and J genes are TRBV9 and TRBJ1-3; no clear D gene. Looked up from germline, CDR1 is SGDLS and CDR2 is YYNGEE. Deletions cut 4 bases from V and 0 bases from J, with 11 bases between. The CDR3 runs to 15 residues. The CDR3 DNA sequence: TGTGCCAGCAGCCCGAGACTGCTCTCTGGAAACACCATATATTTT. This encodes CASSPRLLSGNTIYF.

This clonotype has at least ten counts. This chain links TRBV7-9 with TRBJ2-1; 9 bases agree with TRBD2. The CDR3 runs to 16 residues. With V trimmed by 5 bases and J by 5 bases, 10 bases remained unmatched. Germline assignment: CDR1 SEHNR and CDR2 FQNEAQ (reference sequence). CDR3 DNA: TGTGCCAGCAGCCTTGGTTCACTAGCGGGCCACAATGAGCAGTTCTTC. Translation gives CASSLGSLAGHNEQFF.

This clonotype was seen repeatedly, ten times or more. The CDR3 DNA is TGTGCCACCAGCAGTACAGGGGGCACCGGGGAGCTGTTTTTT. Translating gives CATSSTGGTGELFF. The chain recombines TRBV15 with TRBJ2-2, with TRBD1 matching over 8 bases. V lost 3 bases and J lost 4; bases outside the gene matches: 1. Germline loops: CDR1 LNHNV, CDR2 YYDKDF (reference sequence). The CDR3 has 14 residues.

The rearrangement joins TRBV29-1 to TRBJ2-7; D gene uncertain. Germline V CDR1 and CDR2: SQVTM, ANQGSEA. CDR3 length: 14 residues. Between the trimmed V and J ends, which lost 4 bases and 2 bases, there was a span of 15 bases. The CDR3 DNA is TGCAGCGTTGTGGGTTTCCCTGATACCTACGAGCAGTACTTC. Translating gives CSVVGFPDTYEQYF.